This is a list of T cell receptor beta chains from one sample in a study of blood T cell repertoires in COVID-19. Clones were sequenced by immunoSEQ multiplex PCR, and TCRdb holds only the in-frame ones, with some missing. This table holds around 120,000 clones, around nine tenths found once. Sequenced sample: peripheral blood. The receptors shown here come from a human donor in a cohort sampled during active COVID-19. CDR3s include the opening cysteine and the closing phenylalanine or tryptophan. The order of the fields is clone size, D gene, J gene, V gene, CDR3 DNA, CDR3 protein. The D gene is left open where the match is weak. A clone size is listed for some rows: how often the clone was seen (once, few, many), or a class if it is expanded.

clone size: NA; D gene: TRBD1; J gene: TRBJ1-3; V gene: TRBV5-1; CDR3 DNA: TGCGCCAGCAGCTTGGGAATTCCTCCGGGACAGGATTCTGGAAACACCATATATTTT; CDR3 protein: CASSLGIPPGQDSGNTIYF
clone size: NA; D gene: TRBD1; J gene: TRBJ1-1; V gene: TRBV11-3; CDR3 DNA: TGTGCCAGCAGCTCCGGACAGGGTGAGAACACTGAAGCTTTCTTT; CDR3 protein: CASSSGQGENTEAFF
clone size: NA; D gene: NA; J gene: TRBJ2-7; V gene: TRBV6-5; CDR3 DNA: TGTGCCAGCGGCCCTTTGTACGAGCAGTACTTC; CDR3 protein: CASGPLYEQYF
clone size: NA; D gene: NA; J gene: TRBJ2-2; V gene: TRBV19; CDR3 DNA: TGTGCCAGTACAAGATCAACTCAAACCGGGGAGCTGTTTTTT; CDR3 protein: CASTRSTQTGELFF
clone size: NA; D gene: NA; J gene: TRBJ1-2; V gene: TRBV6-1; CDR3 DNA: TGTGCCAGCAGTGAGGAGGGGGGGGGTTTCTATGGCTACACCTTC; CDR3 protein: CASSEEGGGFYGYTF
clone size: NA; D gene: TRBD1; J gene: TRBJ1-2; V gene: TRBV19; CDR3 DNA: TGTGCCAGTAGTATGATGATGGGCCGACAGGGTGTATTAGGCTACACCTTC; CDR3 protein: CASSMMMGRQGVLGYTF
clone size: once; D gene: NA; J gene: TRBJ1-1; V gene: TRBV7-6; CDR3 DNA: TGTGCCAGCAGCTTATCCAGGGCATCTGAAGCTTTCTTT; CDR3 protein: CASSLSRASEAFF
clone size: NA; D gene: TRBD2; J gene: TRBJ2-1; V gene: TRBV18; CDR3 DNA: TGTGCCAGCTCACCGGGGACTAGCGGGAGCCCCTCCTACAATGAGCAGTTCTTC; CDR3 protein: CASSPGTSGSPSYNEQFF
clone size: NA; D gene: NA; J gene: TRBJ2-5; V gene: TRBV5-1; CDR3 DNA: TGCGCCAGCAGACCCGGAACGGGGACCCAGTACTTC; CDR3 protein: CASRPGTGTQYF
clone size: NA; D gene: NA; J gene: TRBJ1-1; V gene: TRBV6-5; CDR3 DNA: TGTGCCAGCAGCCAGGGTCGCGAAGCTTTCTTT; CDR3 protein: CASSQGREAFF
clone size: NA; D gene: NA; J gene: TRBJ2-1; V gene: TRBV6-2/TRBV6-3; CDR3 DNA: TGTGCCAGCAGCAATGACAGAATGGGCAATGAGCAGTTCTTC; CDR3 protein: CASSNDRMGNEQFF
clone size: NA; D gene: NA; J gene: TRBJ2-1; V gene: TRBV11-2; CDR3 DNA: TGTGCCAGCAGCCTTGATGGAGGCCCTAGCTCCTACAATGAGCAGTTCTTC; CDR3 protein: CASSLDGGPSSYNEQFF
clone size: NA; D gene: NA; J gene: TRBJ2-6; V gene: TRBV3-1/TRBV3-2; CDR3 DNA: TGTGCCAGCAGCCAAGATTTCCCAGGGGGGACTGGGGCCAACGTCCTGACTTTC; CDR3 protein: CASSQDFPGGTGANVLTF
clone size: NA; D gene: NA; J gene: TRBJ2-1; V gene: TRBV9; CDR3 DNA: TGTGCCAGCAGCGCCGAGCACCCTGGACAGTACAATGAGCAGTTCTTC; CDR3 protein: CASSAEHPGQYNEQFF
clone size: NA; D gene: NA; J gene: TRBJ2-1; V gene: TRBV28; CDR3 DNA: TGTGCCAGCAGTCAGAGCGGTCATGAGCAGTTCTTC; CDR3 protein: CASSQSGHEQFF
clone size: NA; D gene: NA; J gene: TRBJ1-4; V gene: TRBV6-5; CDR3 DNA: TGTGCCAGCAGTTATTACAGGCTGGGGGAAAAACTGTTTTTT; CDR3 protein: CASSYYRLGEKLFF
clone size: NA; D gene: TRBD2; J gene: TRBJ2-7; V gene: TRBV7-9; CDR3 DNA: TGTGCCAGCAGCCGAGGACTAGCGTTGGACGAGCAGTACTTC; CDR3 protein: CASSRGLALDEQYF
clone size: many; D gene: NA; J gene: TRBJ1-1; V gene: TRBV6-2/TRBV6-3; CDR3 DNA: TGTGCCAGCAGTTCGGGGAACACTGAAGCTTTCTTT; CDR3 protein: CASSSGNTEAFF
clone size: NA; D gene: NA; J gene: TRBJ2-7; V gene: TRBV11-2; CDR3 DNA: TGTGCCAGCAGCTGGGGTAAGGGGTCGCCAGCCTACGAGCAGTACTTC; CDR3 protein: CASSWGKGSPAYEQYF
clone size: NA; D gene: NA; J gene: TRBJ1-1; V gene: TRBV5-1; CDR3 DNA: TGCGCCAGCAGCTCAAATAACGGAGGGAGCACTGAAGCTTTCTTT; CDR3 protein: CASSSNNGGSTEAFF
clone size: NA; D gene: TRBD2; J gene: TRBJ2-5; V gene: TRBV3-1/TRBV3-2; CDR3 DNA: TGTGCCAGCAGTCGGAGGGGACTAGCGGAAGAGACCCAGTACTTC; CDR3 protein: CASSRRGLAEETQYF
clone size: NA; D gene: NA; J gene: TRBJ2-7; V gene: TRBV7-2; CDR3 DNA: TGTGCCAGCAGAAAAAACGTACTTTCAAGCGAGCAGTACTTC; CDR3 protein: CASRKNVLSSEQYF
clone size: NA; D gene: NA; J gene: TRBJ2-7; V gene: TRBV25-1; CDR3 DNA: TGTGCCAGCAGTGTTGGCACCACCTACGAGCAGTACTTC; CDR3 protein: CASSVGTTYEQYF
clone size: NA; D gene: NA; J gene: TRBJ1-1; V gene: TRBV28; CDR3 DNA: TGTGCCAGCAGCGGACACATGACTGAAGCTTTCTTT; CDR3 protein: CASSGHMTEAFF
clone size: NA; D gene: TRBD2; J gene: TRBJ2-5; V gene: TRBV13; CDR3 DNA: TGTGCCAGCAGCTTAGGAGCGGGAGGGCCCAGACACCAAGAGACCCAGTACTTC; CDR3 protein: CASSLGAGGPRHQETQYF
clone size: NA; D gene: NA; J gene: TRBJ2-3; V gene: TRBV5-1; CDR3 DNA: TGCGCCAGCAGCCAGGGACTTCCCTGGGGCGATACGCAGTATTTT; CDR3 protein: CASSQGLPWGDTQYF
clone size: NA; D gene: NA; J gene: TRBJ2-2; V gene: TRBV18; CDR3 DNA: TGTGCCAGCTCAGTTCCGGGACAGAACACCGGGGAGCTGTTTTTT; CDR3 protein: CASSVPGQNTGELFF
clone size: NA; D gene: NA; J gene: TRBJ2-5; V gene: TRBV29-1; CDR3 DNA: TGCAGCGTTGATTGTCAGGGGCTAGAGGAGACCCAGTACTTC; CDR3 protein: CSVDCQGLEETQYF
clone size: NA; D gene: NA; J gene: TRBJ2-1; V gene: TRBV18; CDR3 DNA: TGTGCCAGCTCCCCGAGGGGGGAGGGTACGGGAGAAAATGAGCAGTTCTTC; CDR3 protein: CASSPRGEGTGENEQFF
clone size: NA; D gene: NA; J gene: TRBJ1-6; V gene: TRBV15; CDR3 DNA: TGTGCCACCAGCAGAGACACCTCGTCGGTACCCCTCCACTTT; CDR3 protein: CATSRDTSSVPLHF
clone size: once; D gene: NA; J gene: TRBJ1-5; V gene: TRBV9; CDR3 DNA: TGTGCCAGCAGCGTAGGTCCCGGACAGCCCCTCTCGAACAATCAGCCCCAGCATTTT; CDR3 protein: CASSVGPGQPLSNNQPQHF
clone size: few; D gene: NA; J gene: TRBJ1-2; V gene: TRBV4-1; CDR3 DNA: TGCGCCAGCAGCCAAGATCCTAGGGGTGGCTACACCTTC; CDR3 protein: CASSQDPRGGYTF
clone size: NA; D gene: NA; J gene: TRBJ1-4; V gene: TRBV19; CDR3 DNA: TGTGCCAGTAGCCCGGGGGACGTTGAAAAACTGTTTTTT; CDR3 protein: CASSPGDVEKLFF
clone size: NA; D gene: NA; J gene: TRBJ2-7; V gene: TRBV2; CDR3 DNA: TGTGCCAGCAGTGGGGACACTCGAACCTACGAGCAGTACTTC; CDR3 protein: CASSGDTRTYEQYF
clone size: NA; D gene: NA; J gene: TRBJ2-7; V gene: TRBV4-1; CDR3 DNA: TGCGCCAGCAGCCAAAGGGGATCCACCTACGAGCAGTACTTC; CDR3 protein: CASSQRGSTYEQYF
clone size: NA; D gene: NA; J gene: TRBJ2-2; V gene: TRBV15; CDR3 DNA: TGTGCCACCAGCACAGGGATCGGGGAGCTGTTTTTT; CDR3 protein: CATSTGIGELFF
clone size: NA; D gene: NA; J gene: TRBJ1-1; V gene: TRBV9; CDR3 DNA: TGTGCCAGCAGCGGACAGGCGGGCACTGAAGCTTTCTTT; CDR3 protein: CASSGQAGTEAFF
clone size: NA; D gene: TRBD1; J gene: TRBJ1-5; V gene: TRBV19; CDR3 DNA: TGTGCCAGTAGTATTGGTTGGGGGACAGGGAAGGGGGATCAGCCCCAGCATTTT; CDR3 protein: CASSIGWGTGKGDQPQHF
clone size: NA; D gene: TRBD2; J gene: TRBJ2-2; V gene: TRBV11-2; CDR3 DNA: TGTGCCAGCAGCTTGACTACTAGCGGGAGGGGCGGGGAGCTGTTTTTT; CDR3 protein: CASSLTTSGRGGELFF
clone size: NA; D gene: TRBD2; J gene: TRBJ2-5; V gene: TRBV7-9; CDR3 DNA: TGTGCCAGCAGCTTAGGCGTTGTAGCGGGAGTACATCAAGAGACCCAGTACTTC; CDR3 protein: CASSLGVVAGVHQETQYF